This TCR beta chain appears in the sequencing data of a study of blood T cell repertoires in COVID-19. Study summary: Material from acute and convalescent COVID-19 was sourced from the United States, Italy and Spain. The analysed material was cDNA or gDNA that came from T cells, B-cell-depleted T cells, or PBMCs.

J was trimmed by 2 bases and V by 2 bases; bases with no gene match: 6. The germline CDR1 and CDR2 sequences are SGHKS and YYEKEE (reference sequence). The CDR3 extends over 15 amino acids. Authors' processing steps: Amplification of reference gene primers was used by the study to estimate nucleated cell counts. Repertoires were generated with immunoSEQ multiplex PCR, while TCRdb's copy carries only in-frame clones and drops some. From that table come the V and J calls and clone size; the DNA was used to work out D and trimming. The sample contains 120,000 or so clones, about 70% of which appear only once.

The V call is TRBV5-5, the J call TRBJ1-1, with 7 bases fitting TRBD1. The sample comprised peripheral blood. The receptor was isolated from a man between 60 and 70 years old with acute or convalescent COVID-19. The CDR3 coding sequence is TGTGCCAGCAGCTTCTCCGGGACAGCCAACACTGAAGCTTTCTTT. Its protein product is CASSFSGTANTEAFF.